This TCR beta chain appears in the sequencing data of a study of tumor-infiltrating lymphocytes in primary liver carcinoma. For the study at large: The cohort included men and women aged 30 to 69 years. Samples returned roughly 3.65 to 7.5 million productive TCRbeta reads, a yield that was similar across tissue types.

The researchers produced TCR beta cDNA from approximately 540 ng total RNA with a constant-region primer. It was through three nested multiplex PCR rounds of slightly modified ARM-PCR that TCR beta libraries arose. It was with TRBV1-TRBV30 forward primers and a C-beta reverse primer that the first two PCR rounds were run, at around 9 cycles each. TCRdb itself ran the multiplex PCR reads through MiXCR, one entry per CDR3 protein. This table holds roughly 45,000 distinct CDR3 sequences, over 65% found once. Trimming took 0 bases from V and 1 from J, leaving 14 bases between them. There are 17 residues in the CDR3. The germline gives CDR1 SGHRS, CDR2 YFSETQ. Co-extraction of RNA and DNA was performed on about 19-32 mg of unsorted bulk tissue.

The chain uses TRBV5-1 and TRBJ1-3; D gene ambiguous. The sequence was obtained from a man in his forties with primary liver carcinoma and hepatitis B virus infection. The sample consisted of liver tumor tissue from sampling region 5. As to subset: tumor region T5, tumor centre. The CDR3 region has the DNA TGCGCCAGCAGCTTGGGATTATCAGAGGGTTCTGGAAACACCATATATTTT. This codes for CASSLGLSEGSGNTIYF.